This T cell receptor beta chain was recovered during a study of cytomegalovirus exposure and HLA in healthy donors. Primers included in the PCR were 60 Vbeta and 13 Jbeta primers. Some clones are missing from TCRdb's copy, which holds only in-frame ones; the method was immunoSEQ multiplex PCR. The top ten hold 2.1% of the sample, which has some 86,000 clones, about 66% seen once. This clone was detected once. CDR3 size: 16 residues. Deletions cut 7 bases from V and 1 base from J, with 17 bases between. Germline V CDR1 and CDR2: SNHLY, FYNNEI. Specimen: PBMCs. V gene TRBV2 combines with J gene TRBJ2-1; tentative D call: TRBD1 (5 bases). The TCR originated in a man younger than 40 in good health and CMV-seronegative. DNA of the CDR3: TGTGCCAGCAAAGCAGGGTCCCGTGGTTCCTACAATGAGCAGTTCTTC. It specifies CASKAGSRGSYNEQFF.